This T cell receptor (beta chain) came from a study of technical replicates of blood from several donors. Generated by immunoSEQ multiplex PCR, the TCRdb table keeps only in-frame clones and is missing some. This sample yields under 90,000 clones, of which 96% are seen a single time; 0.2% belongs to the top ten. V shed 4 bases and J 6 bases; nucleotides not matched to a gene: 4. Germline V lookup: CDR1 SEHNR, CDR2 FQNEAQ (reference sequence). The length of the CDR3 is 13 residues. The V and J genes are TRBV7-9 and TRBJ1-1; 8 bases match TRBD1. Sequenced material: T cells isolated from PBMCs. This TCR derives from a human donor in good health. In nucleotides, the CDR3 is TGTGCCAGCAGCTCCAGACAGGGGTCTGAAGCTTTCTTT. This translates into CASSSRQGSEAFF.